Listed below are T cell receptor beta chains from one sample, sequenced in a study of CD8+CD57+ T cells in acquired aplastic anemia. Each CDR3 protein is one row after TCRdb ran MiXCR on the reads. Of fewer than 250,000 distinct CDR3 sequences in the sample, roughly half are singletons; the top ten hold about 8.3%. Material for sequencing was sorted CD4+, CD8+, or CD8+CD57+ T cells (not recorded which) from PBMCs. These receptor sequences come from a human donor with aplastic anemia. Each CDR3 is given with its conserved first and last residue. A D gene is named only where the DNA matches it firmly. Part of the rows lack a size; the others show once, few, many or a class for expanded clones.

>TRBJ2-3|many|TRBV27|.
CASTGTGDTQYF
TGTGCCAGCACAGGGACGGGAGATACGCAGTATTTT
>TRBJ2-7|once|TRBV19|TRBD1
CASKGRDSSYEQYF
TGTGCCAGTAAGGGACGGGACAGCTCCTACGAGCAGTACTTC
>TRBJ1-4|.|TRBV7-8|.
CASSFSSPNEKLFF
TGTGCCAGCAGCTTCTCATCGCCCAATGAAAAACTGTTTTTT
>TRBJ2-7|.|TRBV20-1|TRBD2
CSASTGLESEQYF
TGCAGTGCTAGCACGGGACTAGAGAGCGAGCAGTACTTC
>TRBJ1-2|few|TRBV20-1|TRBD1
CSASSETGGHGYTF
TGCAGTGCTAGTTCGGAGACAGGGGGCCATGGCTACACCTTC
>TRBJ2-1|many|TRBV24-1|.
CATSDLNRDYNEQFF
TGTGCCACCAGTGATTTGAACAGGGACTACAATGAGCAGTTCTTC
>TRBJ2-1|few|TRBV7-9|TRBD1
CASSLAGGSYNGQFF
TGTGCCAGCAGCTTAGCAGGGGGCTCCTACAATGGGCAGTTCTTC
>TRBJ2-2|many|TRBV5-5|.
CASSTGLLGTGELFF
TGTGCCAGCAGCACGGGACTTCTAGGGACCGGGGAGCTGTTTTTT
>TRBJ2-1|many|TRBV25-1|TRBD2
CASGLAGDLYEQFF
TGTGCCAGCGGGCTAGCGGGAGACCTTTATGAGCAGTTCTTC
>TRBJ1-4|.|TRBV29-1|.
CSGGANEKLFF
TGCAGCGGAGGGGCTAATGAAAAACTGTTTTTT
>TRBJ1-2|.|TRBV7-2|.
CASSSGRISVSGYTF
TGTGCCAGCAGCTCGGGACGGATCAGCGTTTCTGGCTACACCTTC
>TRBJ1-3|few|TRBV6-5|.
CASSYSTGRGNTIYF
TGTGCCAGCAGTTACTCGACAGGACGGGGAAACACCATATATTTT
>TRBJ2-7|.|TRBV5-1|.
CASSLEAGPGEEQYF
TGCGCCAGCAGCTTGGAGGCAGGGCCCGGGGAAGAGCAGTACTTC
>TRBJ2-5|.|TRBV2|.
CASSVSGAGWEQETQYF
TGTGCCAGCAGTGTGTCCGGGGCAGGGTGGGAGCAAGAGACCCAGTACTTC
>TRBJ2-1|few|TRBV2|.
CASSDPGDYNEQFF
TGTGCCAGCAGTGACCCGGGGGACTACAATGAGCAGTTCTTC
>TRBJ2-5|.|TRBV7-8|.
CASSLVPSQGETQYF
TGTGCCAGCAGCTTAGTCCCGAGCCAGGGAGAGACCCAGTACTTC
>TRBJ2-7|few|TRBV2|TRBD2
CASSEERGGYEQYF
TGTGCCAGCAGTGAAGAGCGGGGGGGCTACGAGCAGTACTTC
>TRBJ1-6|.|TRBV5-1|.
CASSSRIGRESPLHF
TGCGCCAGCAGCTCTCGGATAGGGCGAGAGTCACCCCTCCACTTT
>TRBJ1-2|.|TRBV7-9|TRBD1
CASSRTQGGDGYTF
TGTGCCAGCAGCCGAACGCAGGGGGGCGATGGCTACACCTTC
>TRBJ2-1|.|TRBV6-4|TRBD2
CASSPGTSGGNNEQFF
TGTGCCAGCAGTCCCGGGACTAGCGGGGGTAATAATGAGCAGTTCTTC
>TRBJ2-5|once|TRBV7-7|.
CASSLVKGGYQETQYF
TGTGCTAGCAGCTTAGTGAAGGGCGGGTACCAAGAGACCCAGTACTTC
>TRBJ2-6|many|TRBV7-8|.
CASSWGPSAGANVLTF
TGTGCCAGCAGCTGGGGCCCTAGTGCTGGGGCCAACGTCCTGACTTTC
>TRBJ2-7|.|TRBV6-5|.
CASSMGTGATYEQYF
TGTGCCAGCAGCATGGGAACAGGCGCAACCTACGAGCAGTACTTC
>TRBJ1-2|.|TRBV9|.
CASRVGLTGGESYTF
TGTGCCAGCAGGGTCGGACTCACAGGAGGGGAGAGCTACACCTTC
>TRBJ2-5|many|TRBV14|.
CASSQAVPQETQYF
TGTGCCAGCAGCCAAGCGGTACCCCAAGAGACCCAGTACTTC
>TRBJ1-2|.|TRBV7-9|.
CASSQRTAPNYGYTF
TGTGCCAGCAGCCAGCGGACAGCACCTAACTATGGCTACACCTTC
>TRBJ1-2|once|TRBV10-3|TRBD1
CAISAGTVDGYTF
TGTGCCATCAGCGCGGGGACAGTCGATGGCTACACCTTC
>TRBJ1-1|.|TRBV2|.
CATGKGMITEAFF
TGTGCCACCGGAAAGGGGATGATCACTGAAGCTTTCTTT
>TRBJ2-7|many|TRBV14|.
CASSQESVKYEQYF
TGTGCCAGCAGCCAAGAAAGCGTCAAATACGAGCAGTACTTC
>TRBJ1-1|once|TRBV7-9|.
CASSLVGTGTEALF
.
>TRBJ1-1|.|TRBV5-1|TRBD1
CASSKRQGGSTEAFF
TGCGCCAGCAGCAAAAGACAGGGGGGTTCCACTGAAGCTTTCTTT
>TRBJ2-2|many|TRBV7-6|.
CASSYPRDPNVGPRNTGELFF
TGTGCCAGCAGCTACCCCCGGGACCCAAACGTGGGACCGCGGAACACCGGGGAGCTGTTTTTT
>TRBJ1-1|few|TRBV20-1|.
CSARDQRLTEAFF
TGCAGTGCTAGAGATCAACGCCTCACTGAAGCTTTCTTT
>TRBJ1-2|many|TRBV2|.
CASSEISGSANYGYTF
TGTGCCAGCAGTGAAATTTCGGGGTCGGCTAACTATGGCTACACCTTC
>TRBJ1-3|.|TRBV2|.
CASSEGAGNTIYF
TGTGCCAGCAGTGAAGGGGCTGGAAACACCATATATTTT
>TRBJ1-2|.|TRBV29-1|.
CSVEDPRYNGYTF
TGCAGCGTTGAAGACCCAAGGTACAATGGCTACACCTTC
>TRBJ2-1|few|TRBV28|TRBD2
CASRPTSGYSYNEQFF
TGTGCCAGCAGACCGACTAGCGGTTACTCCTACAATGAGCAGTTCTTC
>TRBJ2-5|.|TRBV20-1|TRBD2
CSARTSGGGETQYF
TGCAGTGCGAGGACTAGCGGGGGAGGAGAGACCCAGTACTTC
>TRBJ1-2|.|TRBV20-1|.
CSARVVPNYGYTF
TGCAGTGCTAGGGTCGTACCTAACTATGGCTACACCTTC
>TRBJ2-7|.|TRBV20-1|TRBD2
CSASSSPGTSGTYEQYF
TGCAGTGCCAGCAGCTCCCCCGGGACTAGCGGGACCTACGAGCAGTACTTC
>TRBJ2-5|few|TRBV3-1|TRBD1
CASIPGQGGGETQYF
TGTGCCAGCATCCCCGGACAGGGGGGGGGGGAGACCCAGTACTTC
>TRBJ2-3|many|TRBV19|.
CASSIGRPVYTDTQYF
TGTGCCAGTAGTATCGGGCGGCCAGTCTACACAGATACGCAGTATTTT
>TRBJ1-2|.|TRBV7-8|.
CASSTGDYGYTF
TGTGCCAGCAGTACCGGGGACTATGGCTACACCTTC
>TRBJ2-7|.|TRBV25-1|TRBD2
CASSVSGGGEQYF
TGTGCCAGCAGTGTGTCCGGGGGGGGCGAGCAGTACTTC
>TRBJ2-1|.|TRBV20-1|TRBD2
CSARSGGALSRSSYDEQFF
TGCAGTGCTAGGAGCGGGGGGGCCTTAAGCAGGAGCTCCTACGATGAGCAGTTCTTC
>TRBJ2-5|.|TRBV29-1|.
CSGGRVGTWETQYF
TGCAGCGGAGGCCGGGTTGGGACTTGGGAGACCCAGTACTTC
>TRBJ1-2|many|TRBV5-1|.
CASSPGRQTANYGYTF
TGCGCCAGCAGCCCCGGACGGCAAACCGCTAACTATGGCTACACCTTC
>TRBJ2-7|many|TRBV9|TRBD2
CASSATPGLAREQYF
TGTGCCAGCAGCGCCACCCCGGGACTAGCGCGAGAGCAGTACTTC
>TRBJ1-2|.|TRBV7-9|.
CASRVSGGGYTF
TGTGCCAGCAGGGTCTCGGGGGGGGGCTACACCTTC